These 5 T cell receptor beta chains came from one sample sequenced in a study of cytomegalovirus exposure and HLA in healthy donors. Vbeta (60) and Jbeta (13) primers were used in the PCR. The method was immunoSEQ multiplex PCR; TCRdb's version includes in-frame clones alone and lacks a portion of them. The sample records over 150,000 clones, 80% to 90% being singletons. Sequencing was carried out using PBMCs. These receptors all come from a woman younger than 35 in good health and CMV-seronegative.

The gene calls are TRBV28 and TRBJ1-5, with D tentatively TRBD1 (5 bases). Trimming shortened V by 7 bases and J by 0 bases, and 13 bases separated the two germline ends. The CDR3 loop spans 15 amino acids. The germline CDR1 and CDR2 sequences are MDHEN and SYDVKM. In DNA form, the CDR3 reads TGTGCCAGCAACCCGGACACTTATAGCAATCAGCCCCAGCATTTT. Translation: CASNPDTYSNQPQHF.

The J gene is TRBJ1-2, the V gene TRBV6-5; 8 bases are a match to TRBD1. The CDR3 contains 14 residues. Germline values: CDR1 MNHEY, CDR2 SVGAGI. V lost 0 bases to trimming and J lost 4 bases; unmatched junction nucleotides: 1. The CDR3 is CASSYSTGGYGYTF. CDR3 sequence (DNA): TGTGCCAGCAGTTACTCTACAGGGGGCTATGGCTACACCTTC.

This chain uses TRBV6-6 with TRBJ2-7; 8 bases agree with TRBD1. The CDR3 loop spans 16 amino acids. V shed 5 bases and J 2 bases; nucleotides not matched to a gene: 11. The V gene's germline CDR1 is MNHNY and CDR2 SVGAGI (reference sequence). The CDR3 region has the DNA TGTGCCAGCAGTATAATCGGGACAGGTCAGACCTACGAGCAGTACTTC. Translation gives CASSIIGTGQTYEQYF.

This clone was observed a handful of times. The rearrangement links TRBV2 to TRBJ2-5; no reliable D call. The CDR3 extends over 14 amino acids. Trimming pared 6 bases from V and 2 bases from J, leaving 13 bases between. Germline V gene data show CDR1 as SNHLY and CDR2 as FYNNEI. CDR3 in DNA: TGTGCCAGCAGGGAGAAGGCAGAGCAAGAGACCCAGTACTTC. This gives the protein CASREKAEQETQYF. Full variable domain (missing parts from reference TRBV2 and TRBJ2-5): EPEVTQTPSHQVTQMGQEVILRCVPISNHLYFYWYRQILGQKVEFLVSFYNNEISEKSEIFDDQFSVERPDGSNFTLKIRSTKLEDSAMYFCASREKAEQETQYFGPGTRLLVL.

This clone was counted only a few times. This chain connects TRBV7-9 to TRBJ1-2; unclear D gene. This CDR3 region has 14 residues. V gave up 3 bases and J gave up 4 bases, with 12 bases separating them. CDR1 and CDR2 (germline): SEHNR, FQNEAQ (reference sequence). CDR3 residues: CASSFLGWSYGYTF. The CDR3 DNA follows: TGTGCCAGCAGCTTCCTCGGGTGGAGCTATGGCTACACCTTC.